Listed here are 9 T cell receptor beta chains from one sample, sequenced in a study of shared clonotypes between healthy human individuals. The data were produced by immunoSEQ multiplex PCR, yet TCRdb's version contains in-frame clones alone and is incomplete. The table has 950,000 to 1,100,000 clones, around 75% seen once; the top ten hold about 1.5%. Material for sequencing was memory CD4+ T cells sorted from blood. Specified subset: CD45RA-negative fraction. These receptors were taken from a man aged 18-30 years in good health.

This clone was seen more than once but under ten times. The chain is built from TRBV7-2 and TRBJ2-3; the match to TRBD2 covers 16 bases. From germline, CDR1 is SGHTA and CDR2 FQGNSA. The junction had 6 bases not matched to a gene; V was cut back by 3 bases and J by 0 bases. This CDR3 is built from 19 residues. The DNA of the CDR3 is TGTGCCAGCAGCTTTCTGGGACTAGCGGGAGGGTTTAGCACAGATACGCAGTATTTT. Protein sequence: CASSFLGLAGGFSTDTQYF.

Regarding this clone: One base separates it from a far larger clone, so it is likely a read error. The same CDR3 is also encoded by other DNA sequences in this sample. V and J are TRBV5-1 and TRBJ2-2; TRBD1 matches at 7 bases. Germline V gives CDR1 SGHRS, CDR2 YFSETQ. The CDR3 loop spans 16 amino acids. In nucleotides, the CDR3 is TGCGCCAGCAGCTTGAATGGACAGGCGAACACCGGGGAACTGTTTTTT. It specifies CASSLNGQANTGELFF.

The chain carries TRBV28 and TRBJ2-7; D is unclear. The CDR3 sequence is 14 residues long. CDR1 and CDR2 (germline): MDHEN, SYDVKM. The V end was cut by 11 bases, the J end by 4 bases, with 21 bases between. CDR3 residues: CAPSIGRFEYEQYF. The CDR3 region has the DNA TGTGCCCCATCAATCGGGCGCTTCGAATACGAGCAGTACTTC.

The chain carries TRBV7-8 and TRBJ1-2, with unresolved D. Trimming took off 2 bases at V and 6 bases at J, with 16 bases between the two ends. CDR1 SGHVS and CDR2 FQNEAQ come from the germline V gene. The CDR3 totals 15 residues. The CDR3 here is CASSLSFGLSDGYTF. The CDR3 DNA sequence: TGTGCCAGCAGCTTATCCTTTGGGCTCTCGGATGGCTACACCTTC.

As to this clone: This specimen includes other DNA sequences encoding the same CDR3. This CDR3 is CASSYRGGTGELFF. CDR3 bases: TGTGCCAGCAGTTACAGGGGAGGCACCGGGGAGCTGTTTTTT. The chain recombines TRBV6-5 with TRBJ2-2, with TRBD2 as a possible D gene (6 bases). Germline CDR1 and CDR2: MNHEY and SVGAGI. The V end was cut by 2 bases, the J end by 4 bases, with 8 bases between. The CDR3 runs to 14 residues.

This clone was recorded a few times. The chain joins TRBV5-4 to TRBJ2-5; D is possibly TRBD1 or TRBD2 (7 bases each). The CDR3 is 15 residues long. With 4 bases removed from V and 5 bases from J, the gap between germline ends came to 18 bases. The germline CDR1 and CDR2 sequences are SGHNT and YYREEE (reference sequence). The CDR3 protein is CASSPSGGAGETQYF. In DNA form, the CDR3 reads TGTGCCAGCAGCCCATCAGGGGGGGCCGGGGAGACCCAGTACTTC.

The V call is TRBV11-2, the J call TRBJ1-2, with 8 bases that match TRBD1. CDR1 and CDR2 from the germline V gene are SGHAT and FQNNGV. V was clipped by 1 base and J by 4 bases; unmatched bases: 5. This CDR3 has 15 residues. The chain's CDR3 is CASSLGPTGAYGYTF. CDR3 in DNA: TGTGCCAGCAGCTTAGGCCCGACAGGGGCCTATGGCTACACCTTC.

This rearrangement joins TRBV5-1 to TRBJ2-1, with D perhaps matching TRBD2 (6 bases). Germline V lookup: CDR1 SGHRS, CDR2 YFSETQ. V shed 4 bases and J shed 8 bases, with 13 bases lying between them. This CDR3 spans 13 amino acids. Here the CDR3 reads CASSRAPGDEQFF. The CDR3 DNA is TGCGCCAGCAGCCGGGCACCGGGGGATGAGCAGTTCTTC.

The count of this clone is one. J is TRBJ2-5 and V is TRBV18; 10 bases are a match to TRBD1. Trimming at V came to 3 bases and at J to 5 bases, leaving 6 bases not matched to a gene. Germline V gives CDR1 KGHSH, CDR2 LQKENI. The CDR3 consists of 15 residues. This chain's CDR3 is CASSPLTGGAETQYF. The CDR3 DNA is TGTGCCAGCTCACCGTTGACAGGGGGCGCGGAGACCCAGTACTTC.